This TCR beta chain appears in the sequencing data of a study of shared clonotypes between healthy human individuals. Positively selected for CCR7, the CD45RO-negative cells used as naive CD8 cells excluded terminally differentiated effector memory CD45RA+ cells. This clone has just a few counts. Using immunoSEQ multiplex PCR, the repertoire was profiled, and TCRdb retains in-frame clones only, with some absent. The data hold about 2 million clones, with about 95% observed a single time. The origin of this receptor is a man younger than 35 in good health. Sequencing was performed on naive CD8+ T cells sorted from blood.

Written as DNA, the CDR3 is TGTGCCTGGAGTGTAGTTTGGAGCCACTATGGCTACACCTTC. It is translated as CAWSVVWSHYGYTF. V is TRBV30 and J is TRBJ1-2; D is ambiguous. V dropped 0 bases and J dropped 3 bases, with 11 bases sitting between them. Germline V gene data show CDR1 as GTSNPN and CDR2 as SVGIG (reference sequence). The length of the CDR3 is 14 residues.